A single sample is the source of the 5 T cell receptor beta chains below, sequenced in a study of cytomegalovirus exposure and HLA in healthy donors. This PCR relied on a set of 60 Vbeta primers and 13 Jbeta primers. The table came from immunoSEQ multiplex PCR; TCRdb's copy has only in-frame clones and leaves some out. Recorded for this sample: 70,000 to 90,000 clones. The sequencing input was PBMCs. The receptors stem from a man between 18 and 35 years old in good health and CMV-seropositive.

This chain joins TRBV5-1 and TRBJ1-6; the match to TRBD1 covers 8 bases. With V trimmed by 4 bases and J by 9 bases, 6 bases remained unmatched. The CDR3 is 14 amino acids. Germline values: CDR1 SGHRS, CDR2 YFSETQ. CDR3 sequence reads: CASSPTGDASPLHF. As DNA, the CDR3 is TGCGCCAGCAGCCCGACAGGGGATGCTTCACCCCTCCACTTT.

The chain combines TRBV27 with TRBJ2-1, with TRBD2 identical over 9 bases. With V trimmed by 3 bases and J by 1 base, 7 bases remained unmatched. The CDR3 length is 17 residues. CDR1 and CDR2 (germline): MNHEY, SMNVEV (reference sequence). CDR3 in DNA: TGTGCCAGCAGTTTTGGGTCGCGGGGGGGTTCCTACAATGAGCAGTTCTTC. Translated: CASSFGSRGGSYNEQFF.

The chain carries TRBV19 and TRBJ2-6; no firm D call. V lost 7 bases, J lost 0 bases, and 4 bases lay in between. This CDR3 has 13 residues. Per germline, CDR1 LNHDA and CDR2 SQIVND (reference sequence). DNA of the CDR3: TGTGCCAGTACAGGCTCTGGGGCCAACGTCCTGACTTTC. Translated, it gives CASTGSGANVLTF.

This chain links TRBV5-1 with TRBJ1-4, with D possibly TRBD1 on 6 matching bases. Trimming removed 7 bases at V and 7 bases at J, with 17 bases between. This CDR3 is 14 amino acids long. CDR1 SGHRS and CDR2 YFSETQ come from the germline V gene. Written as DNA, the CDR3 is TGCGCCAGCGCCGTACAGGGCGGTCCTGAAAAACTGTTTTTT. Translating it yields CASAVQGGPEKLFF.

The gene calls are TRBV21-1 and TRBJ2-5; the DNA was not compared with TRBD2, the D call given in the table. TRBV21-1 is noted as a pseudogene. This CDR3 region has 17 residues. Here the CDR3 reads CASIHPGASGRGETQYF. Here the CDR3 DNA reads TGTGCCAGCATCCACCCGGGGGCTAGCGGGAGGGGGGAGACCCAGTACTTC.